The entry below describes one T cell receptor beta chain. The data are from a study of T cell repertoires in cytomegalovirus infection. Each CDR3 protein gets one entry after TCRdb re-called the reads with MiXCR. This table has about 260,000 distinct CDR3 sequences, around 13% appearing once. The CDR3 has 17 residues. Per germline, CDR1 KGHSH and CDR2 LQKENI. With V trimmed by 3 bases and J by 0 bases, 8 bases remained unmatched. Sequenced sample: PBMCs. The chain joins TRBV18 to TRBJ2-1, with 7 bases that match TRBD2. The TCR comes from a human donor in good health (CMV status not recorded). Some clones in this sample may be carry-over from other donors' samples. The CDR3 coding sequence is TGTGCCAGCTCACCTTTGGGCGGGAGTAACTCCTACAATGAGCAGTTCTTC. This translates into CASSPLGGSNSYNEQFF.